This T cell receptor beta chain was documented in a study of glioma-infiltrating T cells after dendritic cell vaccination. Germline V gives CDR1 MNHEY, CDR2 SMNVEV (reference sequence). Trimming shortened V by 5 bases and J by 1 base, and 11 bases separated the two germline ends. This CDR3 is 14 amino acids long. The table came from immunoSEQ multiplex PCR; TCRdb's copy has only in-frame clones and leaves some out. Among tens of thousands of clones listed, 65% to 90% were seen once. The sample consisted of blood, taken before dendritic cell vaccination. The genes are TRBV27 and TRBJ1-2; possibly TRBD1 for D (5 bases). This clonotype originated in a human donor with glioblastoma. CDR3 in amino acids: CASSPGHINYGYTF. In DNA, the CDR3 is TGTGCCAGCAGTCCTGGACATATTAACTATGGCTACACCTTC.